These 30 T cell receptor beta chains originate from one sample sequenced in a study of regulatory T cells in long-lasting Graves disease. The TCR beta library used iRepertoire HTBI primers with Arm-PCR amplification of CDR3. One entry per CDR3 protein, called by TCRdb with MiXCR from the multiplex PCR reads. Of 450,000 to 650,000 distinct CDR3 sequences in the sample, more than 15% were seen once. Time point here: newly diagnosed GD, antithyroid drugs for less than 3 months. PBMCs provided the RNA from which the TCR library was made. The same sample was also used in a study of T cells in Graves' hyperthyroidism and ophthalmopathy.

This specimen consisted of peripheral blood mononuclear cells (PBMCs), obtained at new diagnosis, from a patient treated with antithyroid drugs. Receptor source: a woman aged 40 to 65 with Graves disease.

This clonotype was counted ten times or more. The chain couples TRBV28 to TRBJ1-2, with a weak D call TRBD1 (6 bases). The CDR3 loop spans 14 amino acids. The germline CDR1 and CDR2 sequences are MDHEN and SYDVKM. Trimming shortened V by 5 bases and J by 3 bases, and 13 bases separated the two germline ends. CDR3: CASSSGDTHYGYTF. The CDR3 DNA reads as TGTGCCAGCAGTAGTGGGGACACGCACTATGGCTACACCTTC.

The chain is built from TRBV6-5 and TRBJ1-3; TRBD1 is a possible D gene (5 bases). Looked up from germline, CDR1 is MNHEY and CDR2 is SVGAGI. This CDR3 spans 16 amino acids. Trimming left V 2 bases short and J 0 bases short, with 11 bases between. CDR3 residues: CASSYRDPHSGNTIYF. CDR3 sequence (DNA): TGTGCCAGCAGTTACCGGGACCCTCACTCTGGAAACACCATATATTTT.

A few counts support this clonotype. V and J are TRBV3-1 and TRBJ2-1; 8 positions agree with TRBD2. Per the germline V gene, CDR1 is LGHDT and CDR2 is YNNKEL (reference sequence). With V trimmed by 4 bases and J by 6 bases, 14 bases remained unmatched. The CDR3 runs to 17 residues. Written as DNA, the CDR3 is TGTGCCAGCAGCCGAACTCCGGGGGGGGGGCGTTTCAATGAGCAGTTCTTC. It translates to CASSRTPGGGRFNEQFF.

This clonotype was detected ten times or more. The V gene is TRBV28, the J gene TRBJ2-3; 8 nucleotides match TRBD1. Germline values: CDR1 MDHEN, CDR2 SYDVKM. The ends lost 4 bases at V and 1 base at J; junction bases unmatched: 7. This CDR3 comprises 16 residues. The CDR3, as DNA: TGTGCCAGCAGTTCCCCGGACAGGGAGGGCACAGATACGCAGTATTTT. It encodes CASSSPDREGTDTQYF.

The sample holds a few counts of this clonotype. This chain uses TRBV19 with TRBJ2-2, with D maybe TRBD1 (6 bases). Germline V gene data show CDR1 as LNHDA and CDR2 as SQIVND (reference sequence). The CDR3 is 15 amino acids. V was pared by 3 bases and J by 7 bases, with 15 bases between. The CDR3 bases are TGTGCCAGTAGTATCTTCCTAGGGGGAAACGGGGAGCTGTTTTTT. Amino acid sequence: CASSIFLGGNGELFF.

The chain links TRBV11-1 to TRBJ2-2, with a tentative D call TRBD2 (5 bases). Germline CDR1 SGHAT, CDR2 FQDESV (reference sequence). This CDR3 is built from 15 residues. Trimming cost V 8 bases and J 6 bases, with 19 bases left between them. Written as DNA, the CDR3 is TGTGCCAGCTCACCGCCTAGCCACCCTGCCGGGGAGCTGTTTTTT. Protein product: CASSPPSHPAGELFF.

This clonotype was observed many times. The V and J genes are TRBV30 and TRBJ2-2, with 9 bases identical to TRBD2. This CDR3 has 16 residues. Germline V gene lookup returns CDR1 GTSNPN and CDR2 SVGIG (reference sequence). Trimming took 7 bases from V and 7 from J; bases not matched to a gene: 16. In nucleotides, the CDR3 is TGTGCCTCCACCGTCCAGCGGGGGGCTGGGGGCGGGGAGCTGTTTTTT. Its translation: CASTVQRGAGGGELFF.

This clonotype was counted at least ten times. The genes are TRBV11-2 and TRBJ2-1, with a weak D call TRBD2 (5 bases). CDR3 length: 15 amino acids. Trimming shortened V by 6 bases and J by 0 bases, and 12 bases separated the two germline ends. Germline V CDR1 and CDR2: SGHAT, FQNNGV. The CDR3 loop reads CASSPGWSSYNEQFF. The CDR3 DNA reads TGTGCCAGCAGTCCGGGGTGGAGCTCCTACAATGAGCAGTTCTTC.

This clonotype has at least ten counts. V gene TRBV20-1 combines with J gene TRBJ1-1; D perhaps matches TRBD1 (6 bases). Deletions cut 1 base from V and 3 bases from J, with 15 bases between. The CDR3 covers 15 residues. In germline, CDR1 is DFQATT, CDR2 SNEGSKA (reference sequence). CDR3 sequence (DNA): TGCAGTGCTAGAGTCCCTCGAGGGGGGTACACTGAAGCTTTCTTT. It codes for CSARVPRGGYTEAFF.

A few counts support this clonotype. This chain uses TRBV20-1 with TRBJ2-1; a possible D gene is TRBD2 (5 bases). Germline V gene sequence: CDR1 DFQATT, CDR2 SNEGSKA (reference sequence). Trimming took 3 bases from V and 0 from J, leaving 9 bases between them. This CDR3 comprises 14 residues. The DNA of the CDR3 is TGCAGTGCTAGCGGAGGTAACTCCTACAATGAGCAGTTCTTC. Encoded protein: CSASGGNSYNEQFF.

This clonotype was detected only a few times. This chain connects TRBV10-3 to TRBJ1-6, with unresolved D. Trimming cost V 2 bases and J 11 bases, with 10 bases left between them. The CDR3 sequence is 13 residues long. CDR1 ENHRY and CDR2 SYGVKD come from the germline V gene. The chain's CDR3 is CAISEERRAPLHF. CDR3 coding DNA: TGTGCCATCAGTGAGGAAAGGAGGGCACCCCTCCACTTT.

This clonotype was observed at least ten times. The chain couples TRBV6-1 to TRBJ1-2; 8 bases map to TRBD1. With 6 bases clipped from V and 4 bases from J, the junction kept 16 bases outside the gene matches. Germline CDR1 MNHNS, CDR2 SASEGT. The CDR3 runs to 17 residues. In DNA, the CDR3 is TGTGCCAGCAGGCCACGGGACAGGCGGGCCCTTGGCTATGGCTACACCTTC. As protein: CASRPRDRRALGYGYTF.

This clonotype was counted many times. The CDR3 DNA is TGTGCCAGCAGCCCAGGGGCAGGGCGGGCCACGCAGTATTTT. Its translation: CASSPGAGRATQYF. J is TRBJ2-3 and V is TRBV7-9; a possible D gene is TRBD1 (6 bases). Germline V gene data show CDR1 as SEHNR and CDR2 as FQNEAQ (reference sequence). The CDR3 totals 14 residues. V lost 5 bases, J lost 9 bases, and 18 bases lay in between.

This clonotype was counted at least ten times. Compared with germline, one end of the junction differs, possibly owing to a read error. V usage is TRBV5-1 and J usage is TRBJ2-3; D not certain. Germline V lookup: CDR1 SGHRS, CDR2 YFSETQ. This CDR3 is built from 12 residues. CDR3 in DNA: TGTGCCAGCAGCTCCGACTCCTTACAGCAGTATTTT. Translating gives CASSSDSLQQYF.

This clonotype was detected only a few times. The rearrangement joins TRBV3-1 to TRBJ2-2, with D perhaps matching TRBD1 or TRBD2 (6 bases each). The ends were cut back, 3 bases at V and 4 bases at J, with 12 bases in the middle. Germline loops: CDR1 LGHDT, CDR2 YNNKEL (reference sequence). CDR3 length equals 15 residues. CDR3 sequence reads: CASSHSGAGTGELFF. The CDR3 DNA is TGTGCCAGCAGCCACTCGGGGGCGGGCACCGGGGAGCTGTTTTTT.

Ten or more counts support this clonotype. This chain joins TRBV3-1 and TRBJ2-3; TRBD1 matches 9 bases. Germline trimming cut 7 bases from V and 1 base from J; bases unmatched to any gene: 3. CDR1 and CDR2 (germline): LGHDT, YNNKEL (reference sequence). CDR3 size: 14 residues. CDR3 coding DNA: TGTGCCAGCACCCGGACAGGGGGCACAGATACGCAGTATTTT. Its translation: CASTRTGGTDTQYF.

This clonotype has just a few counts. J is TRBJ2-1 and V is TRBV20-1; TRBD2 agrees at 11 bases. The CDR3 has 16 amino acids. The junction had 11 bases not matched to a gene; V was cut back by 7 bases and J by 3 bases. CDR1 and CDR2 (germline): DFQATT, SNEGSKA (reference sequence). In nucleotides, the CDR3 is TGCAGTGTCGCACCTATAGCGGGGGGGCTCTACAATGAGCAGTTCTTC. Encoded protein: CSVAPIAGGLYNEQFF.

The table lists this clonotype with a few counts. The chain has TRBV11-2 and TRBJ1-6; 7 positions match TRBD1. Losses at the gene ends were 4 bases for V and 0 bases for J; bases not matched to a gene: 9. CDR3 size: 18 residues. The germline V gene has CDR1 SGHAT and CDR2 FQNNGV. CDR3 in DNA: TGTGCCAGCAGCTACAGGACAGGACCCGCCTCCTATAATTCACCCCTCCACTTT. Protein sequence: CASSYRTGPASYNSPLHF.

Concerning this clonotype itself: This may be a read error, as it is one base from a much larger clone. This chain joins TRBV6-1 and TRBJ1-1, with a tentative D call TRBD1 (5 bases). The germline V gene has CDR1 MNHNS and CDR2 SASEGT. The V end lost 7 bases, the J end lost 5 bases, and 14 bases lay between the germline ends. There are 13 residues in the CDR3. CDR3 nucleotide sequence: TGTGCCAGCAATTCTGCCCGGGGGACTGAAGCTTTCTTT. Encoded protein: CASNSARGTEAFF.

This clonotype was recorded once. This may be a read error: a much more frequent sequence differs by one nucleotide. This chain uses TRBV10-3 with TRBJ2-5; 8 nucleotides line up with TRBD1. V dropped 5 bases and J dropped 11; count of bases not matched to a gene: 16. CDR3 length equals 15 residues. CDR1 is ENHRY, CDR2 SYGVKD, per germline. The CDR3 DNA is TGTGCCATCAGTAGCCCATGGACAGGGAGCAATGAGCAGTACTTC. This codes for CAISSPWTGSNEQYF.

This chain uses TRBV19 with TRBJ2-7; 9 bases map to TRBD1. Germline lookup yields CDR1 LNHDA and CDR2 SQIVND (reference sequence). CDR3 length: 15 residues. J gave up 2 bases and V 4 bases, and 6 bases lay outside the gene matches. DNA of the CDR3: TGTGCCAGTAGTACCCCCGGGACAGGGACCTACGAGCAGTACTTC. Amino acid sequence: CASSTPGTGTYEQYF.

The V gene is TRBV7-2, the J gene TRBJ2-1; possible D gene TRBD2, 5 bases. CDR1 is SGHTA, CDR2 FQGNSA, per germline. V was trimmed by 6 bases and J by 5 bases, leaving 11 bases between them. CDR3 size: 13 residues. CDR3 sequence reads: CASSFGLNNEQFF. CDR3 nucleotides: TGTGCCAGCAGTTTCGGACTGAACAATGAGCAGTTCTTC.

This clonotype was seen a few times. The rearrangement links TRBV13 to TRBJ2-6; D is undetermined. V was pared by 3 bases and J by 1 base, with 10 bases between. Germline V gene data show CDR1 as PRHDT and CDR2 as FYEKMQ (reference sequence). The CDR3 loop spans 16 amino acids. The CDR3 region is CASSFLSSSGANVLTF. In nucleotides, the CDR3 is TGTGCCAGCAGCTTCCTCTCTTCATCTGGGGCCAACGTCCTGACTTTC.

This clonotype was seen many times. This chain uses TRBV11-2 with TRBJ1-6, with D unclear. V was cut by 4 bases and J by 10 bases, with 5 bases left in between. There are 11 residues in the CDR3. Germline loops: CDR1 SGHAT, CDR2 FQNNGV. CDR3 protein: CASSSSSPLHF. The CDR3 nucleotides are TGTGCCAGCAGCTCCTCATCACCCCTCCACTTT.

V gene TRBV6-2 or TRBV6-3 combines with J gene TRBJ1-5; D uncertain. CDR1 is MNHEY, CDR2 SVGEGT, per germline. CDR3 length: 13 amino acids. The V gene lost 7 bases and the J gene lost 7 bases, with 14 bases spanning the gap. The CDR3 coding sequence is TGTGCCAGCATTGAAGGGATTCGCCAGCCCCAGCATTTT. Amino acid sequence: CASIEGIRQPQHF.

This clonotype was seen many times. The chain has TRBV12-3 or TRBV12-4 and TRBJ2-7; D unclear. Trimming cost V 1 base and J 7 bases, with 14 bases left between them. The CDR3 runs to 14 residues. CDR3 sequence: CASSLGHSTREQYF. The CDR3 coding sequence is TGTGCCAGCAGTTTAGGTCACAGCACGCGGGAGCAGTACTTC.

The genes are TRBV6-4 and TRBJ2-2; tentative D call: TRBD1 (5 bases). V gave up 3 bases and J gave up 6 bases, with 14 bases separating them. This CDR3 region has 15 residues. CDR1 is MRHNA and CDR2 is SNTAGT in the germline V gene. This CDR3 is CASSETAGSPGELFF. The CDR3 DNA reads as TGTGCCAGCAGTGAGACAGCCGGGTCCCCCGGGGAGCTGTTTTTT.

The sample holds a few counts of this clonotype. The CDR3 spells CSANGPMNTEAFF. CDR3 bases: TGCAGTGCTAACGGGCCCATGAACACTGAAGCTTTCTTT. This sequence joins TRBV20-1 and TRBJ1-1; D is unresolved. The germline CDR1 and CDR2 sequences are DFQATT and SNEGSKA (reference sequence). The CDR3 is 13 amino acids. Trimming took 4 bases from V and 0 from J, leaving 9 bases between them.

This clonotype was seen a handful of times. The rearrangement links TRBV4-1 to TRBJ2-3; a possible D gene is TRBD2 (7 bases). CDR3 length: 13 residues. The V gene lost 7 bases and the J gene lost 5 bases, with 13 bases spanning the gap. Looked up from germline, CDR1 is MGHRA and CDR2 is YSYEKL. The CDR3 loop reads CASKRGAKDTQYF. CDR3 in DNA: TGCGCCAGCAAACGGGGGGCCAAAGATACGCAGTATTTT.

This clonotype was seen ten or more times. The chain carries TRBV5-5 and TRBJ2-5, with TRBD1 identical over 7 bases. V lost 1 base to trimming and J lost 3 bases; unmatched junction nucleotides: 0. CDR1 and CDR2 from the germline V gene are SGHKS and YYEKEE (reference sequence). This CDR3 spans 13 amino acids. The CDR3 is CASSLTGEETQYF. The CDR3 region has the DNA TGTGCCAGCAGCTTGACAGGGGAAGAGACCCAGTACTTC.